This passage covers 4 T cell receptor beta chains from one sample sequenced in a study of vaccination effects on CD4 cells after COVID-19. Before sequencing took place, the ViraFEST assay used viral peptide pools to expand antigen-specific CD4+ T cells. The culture ran for 10 days before CD4+ T cells were isolated. This individual contracted SARS-CoV-2 between March and December 2020, as verified by PCR. No antigen has been assigned to these receptors. The data were produced by immunoSEQ multiplex PCR, yet TCRdb's version contains in-frame clones alone and is incomplete. The sample carries 30,000 to 35,000 clones, 72% recorded once. Sequencing used CD4+ T cells from PBMCs cultured with a peptide pool, obtained before COVID-19 vaccination. Every receptor here comes from a human donor who had a prior SARS-CoV-2 infection.

This clone was observed a single time. The chain combines TRBV30 with TRBJ2-3; 8 nucleotides match TRBD1. The CDR3 runs 14 residues. Unmatched junction bases numbered 9, after V lost 8 bases and J lost 2 bases. Germline V gene data show CDR1 as GTSNPN and CDR2 as SVGIG (reference sequence). CDR3 in amino acids: CAVGSRGHTDTQYF. The CDR3 DNA sequence: TGTGCCGTCGGGAGCAGGGGGCACACAGATACGCAGTATTTT.

This chain joins TRBV7-2 and TRBJ1-5, with D hard to call. V was trimmed by 1 base and J by 4 bases, leaving 5 bases between them. The germline V gene encodes CDR1 SGHTA and CDR2 FQGNSA. CDR3 length equals 13 residues. This CDR3 reads CASSLVRNQPQHF. In DNA form, the CDR3 reads TGTGCCAGCAGCTTAGTGCGGAATCAGCCCCAGCATTTT.

The chain carries TRBV6-6 and TRBJ2-5, with D maybe TRBD2 (5 bases). V dropped 5 bases and J dropped 2 bases, with 12 bases sitting between them. CDR1 and CDR2 (germline): MNHNY, SVGAGI (reference sequence). CDR3 size: 14 residues. In nucleotides, the CDR3 is TGTGCCAGCAGTCGCCACCGGGAACAAGAGACCCAGTACTTC. This translates into CASSRHREQETQYF.

This clone was seen a handful of times. This chain joins TRBV6-5 and TRBJ2-7, with D uncertain. V was clipped by 0 bases and J by 6 bases, with 6 bases between them. The germline CDR1 and CDR2 sequences are MNHEY and SVGAGI. The CDR3 extends over 12 amino acids. CDR3: CASSYSGIEQYF. CDR3 DNA: TGTGCCAGCAGTTACTCAGGGATCGAGCAGTACTTC.